This T cell receptor delta chain is drawn from a study of Vδ1+ human thymocytes. The CDR3 totals 20 residues. V was pared by 1 base and J by 0 bases, with 16 bases of the junction left unmatched. Germline CDR1 is TSWWSYY and CDR2 is QGS. Notes on the study in general: Highly polyclonal TRG and TRD repertoires with Gaussian CDR3 length distributions appeared in thymus. Unlike peripheral blood Vdelta1+ controls, thymic delta-chain sequences included 15% to 20% Vdelta2 and few Vdelta3. Bulk repertoire data may be misinterpreted because of unexpected Vdelta2 sequences.

Thymocytes were sorted as CD3+ TCRVdelta1+ TCRVdelta2- after alphabeta T cell depletion. Sorted Vdelta1+ thymocytes were about 96% to 99.6% pure. Sequences come from RNA converted to cDNA by reverse transcription. Pooled V-gene forward primers with one constant-region reverse primer generated the CDR3 amplicons by multiplex PCR. TCRdb re-called clones from the multiplex PCR reads using CATT. The table lists some 23,000 delta-chain clones, approximately 32% of them singletons. A note on this clone: Its cognate antigen is unknown. A much larger clonotype is one base distant, so this may be a read error. Other DNA sequences in this specimen translate into the identical CDR3.

Sequencing was performed on Vdelta1+ gamma-delta thymocytes from the thymus. Subset: FACS-sorted CD3+ TCRalphabeta- TCRVdelta1+ TCRVdelta2- thymocytes. V gene TRDV1 combines with J gene TRDJ1; TRDD3 matches at 8 bases. The receptor was derived from a boy under two years old who had congenital heart surgery. Written as DNA, the CDR3 is TGTGCTCTTGGGGAACCGCGCTGTGGGATACTGGGGGTCCACACCGATAAACTCATCTTT. It yields the protein CALGEPRCGILGVHTDKLIF.